The 17 T cell receptor beta chains below were found in one sample sequenced in a study of blood T cell repertoires in COVID-19. Produced via immunoSEQ multiplex PCR; TCRdb's table is partial and in-frame only. The sample consists of 250,000 to 350,000 clones, about four fifths of them appearing once. Sequencing used peripheral blood. The receptor source for this set is a human donor with COVID-19, enrolled during active disease. The donor label of this sample is uncertain.

The V call is TRBV6-5, the J call TRBJ2-7, with 7 bases aligning to TRBD2. Germline V gene data show CDR1 as MNHEY and CDR2 as SVGAGI. With 6 bases clipped from V and 0 bases from J, the junction kept 8 bases outside the gene matches. The CDR3 consists of 15 residues. The CDR3 spells CASRPSGLRSYEQYF. Here the CDR3 DNA reads TGTGCCAGCAGACCTAGCGGCCTCCGCTCCTACGAGCAGTACTTC.

The chain carries TRBV7-9 and TRBJ2-5; 7 positions match TRBD2. CDR1 is SEHNR and CDR2 is FQNEAQ in the germline V gene (reference sequence). CDR3 length: 18 amino acids. Trimming cost V 2 bases and J 5 bases; bases outside gene matches: 17. Here the CDR3 reads CASSLRQWGEGHRETQYF. Written as DNA, the CDR3 is TGTGCCAGCAGCTTACGTCAATGGGGGGAGGGCCACAGGGAGACCCAGTACTTC. Drawing the rest from reference TRBV7-9 and TRBJ2-5, the complete variable domain is DTGVSQNPRHKITKRGQNVTFRCDPISEHNRLYWYRQTLGQGPEFLTYFQNEAQLEKSRLLSDRFSAERPKGSFSTLEIQRTEQGDSAMYLCASSLRQWGEGHRETQYFGPGTRLLVL.

The CDR3 here is CAISDPGKADEKLFF. CDR3 bases: TGTGCCATCAGTGACCCCGGGAAGGCGGATGAAAAACTGTTTTTT. The V gene is TRBV10-3, the J gene TRBJ1-4; D is ambiguous. V was shortened by 3 bases and J by 6 bases, with 14 bases between the two germline ends. The CDR3 is 15 residues long. Looked up from germline, CDR1 is ENHRY and CDR2 is SYGVKD.

This clone was seen once. The chain links TRBV25-1 to TRBJ2-2; 8 nucleotides agree with TRBD2. Per the germline V gene, CDR1 is MGHDK and CDR2 is SYGVNS. With V trimmed by 7 bases and J by 8 bases, 9 bases remained unmatched. The CDR3 has 14 amino acids. The CDR3 protein is CASTPTGGRGELFF. Here the CDR3 DNA reads TGTGCCAGCACCCCCACGGGCGGGAGGGGGGAGCTGTTTTTT.

This clone showed up just once. DNA of the CDR3: TGTGCCAGCAGCCCCGCACCTAGCGGGCAACACAATGAGCAGTTCTTC. Its translation: CASSPAPSGQHNEQFF. The chain has TRBV7-2 and TRBJ2-1; 8 nucleotides line up with TRBD2. The V and J ends lost 5 bases and 5 bases, in that order; junction bases with no gene match: 11. Germline-derived CDR1 and CDR2 are SGHTA and FQGNSA. This CDR3 is built from 16 residues.

The chain carries TRBV19 and TRBJ2-5; TRBD2 aligns across 14 bases. The germline gives CDR1 LNHDA, CDR2 SQIVND (reference sequence). The CDR3 totals 16 residues. V trimming: 1 base; J trimming: 5 bases; junction bases outside the gene matches: 3. CDR3 DNA: TGTGCCAGTAGTATAGGGGGACTAGCGGGAGTCGAGACCCAGTACTTC. It yields the protein CASSIGGLAGVETQYF.

A word on this clone: This specimen includes other DNA sequences encoding the same CDR3. The chain combines TRBV5-1 with TRBJ2-5; 7 bases map to TRBD2. CDR3 size: 13 residues. Germline lookup yields CDR1 SGHRS and CDR2 YFSETQ. Unmatched junction bases numbered 1, after V lost 2 bases and J lost 3 bases. The CDR3 DNA sequence: TGCGCCAGCAGCTTTGGGGGGGAAGAGACCCAGTACTTC. This translates into CASSFGGEETQYF.

The chain is built from TRBV28 and TRBJ1-5; no clear D gene. The CDR3 is made up of 15 amino acids. Trimming removed 5 bases at V and 5 bases at J, with 16 bases between. Per the germline V gene, CDR1 is MDHEN and CDR2 is SYDVKM. As DNA, the CDR3 is TGTGCCAGCAGTCCGCCATCGGACGGGGATCAGCCCCAGCATTTT. Translated: CASSPPSDGDQPQHF.

The chain links TRBV6-2 or TRBV6-3 to TRBJ2-7; D may be TRBD2 (5 bases). CDR3 length equals 16 residues. Trimming removed 2 bases from V and 3 bases from J, with 17 bases in between. Germline CDR1 MNHEY, CDR2 SVGEGT. CDR3 bases: TGTGCCAGCAGTTACCCGGGTAGCGTGGATCTCTACGAGCAGTACTTC. Translation gives CASSYPGSVDLYEQYF.

This sequence joins TRBV5-1 and TRBJ2-1, with TRBD2 identical over 14 bases. V shed 0 bases and J 9 bases; nucleotides not matched to a gene: 8. The germline CDR1 and CDR2 sequences are SGHRS and YFSETQ. The CDR3 extends over 17 amino acids. As DNA, the CDR3 is TGCGCCAGCAGCTTGGGGGGACTAGCGGGAGTCTTAGGTGAGCAGTTCTTC. As protein: CASSLGGLAGVLGEQFF.

The V and J genes are TRBV2 and TRBJ2-3, with TRBD2 identical over 9 bases. The CDR3 length is 12 residues. Per germline, CDR1 SNHLY and CDR2 FYNNEI. Germline trimming cut 7 bases from V and 10 bases from J; bases unmatched to any gene: 6. DNA of the CDR3: TGTGCCAGCAACCTGGGACTAGCCGCGCAGTATTTT. Protein: CASNLGLAAQYF. The variable domain in full, with the rest retrieved from reference TRBV2 and TRBJ2-3, is EPEVTQTPSHQVTQMGQEVILRCVPISNHLYFYWYRQILGQKVEFLVSFYNNEISEKSEIFDDQFSVERPDGSNFTLKIRSTKLEDSAMYFCASNLGLAAQYFGPGTRLTVL.

V gene TRBV27 combines with J gene TRBJ2-5; D gene uncertain. Per the germline V gene, CDR1 is MNHEY and CDR2 is SMNVEV (reference sequence). The CDR3 spans 13 residues. The V gene lost 0 bases and the J gene lost 2 bases, with 4 bases spanning the gap. The CDR3 DNA is TGTGCCAGCAGTTTATCTAATCAAGAGACCCAGTACTTC. Residues: CASSLSNQETQYF.

The rearrangement uses TRBV24-1 and TRBJ2-1; a possible D gene is TRBD2 (6 bases). The CDR3 consists of 14 residues. V was clipped by 3 bases and J by 6 bases, with 11 bases between them. Germline V gene sequence: CDR1 KGHDR, CDR2 SFDVKD. The CDR3 region has the DNA TGTGCCACCAGTGATGTGACTAGGGGCAATGAGCAGTTCTTC. Translated, it gives CATSDVTRGNEQFF.

This clone was found a few times. The J gene is TRBJ2-6, the V gene TRBV5-1, with TRBD1 matching over 8 bases. The junction had 17 bases not matched to a gene; V was cut back by 4 bases and J by 2 bases. This CDR3 is built from 20 residues. Germline CDR1 SGHRS, CDR2 YFSETQ. The CDR3 region is CASSPSRQGSSWAGANVLTF. The CDR3 region has the DNA TGCGCCAGCAGCCCTAGCAGACAGGGGTCTTCCTGGGCTGGGGCCAACGTCCTGACTTTC. Combining the CDR3 with reference TRBV5-1 and TRBJ2-6 gives the whole variable domain KAGVTQTPRYLIKTRGQQVTLSCSPISGHRSVSWYQQTPGQGLQFLFEYFSETQRNKGNFPGRFSGRQFSNSRSEMNVSTLELGDSALYLCASSPSRQGSSWAGANVLTFGAGSRLTVL.

The J gene is TRBJ2-7, the V gene TRBV27; TRBD2 agrees at 10 bases. Unmatched junction bases numbered 12, after V lost 0 bases and J lost 7 bases. Germline loops: CDR1 MNHEY, CDR2 SMNVEV (reference sequence). This CDR3 region has 17 residues. CDR3 nucleotides: TGTGCCAGCAGTTTATCGTCTAGCGGGAGTGTATCGAGTGAGCAGTACTTC. This translates into CASSLSSSGSVSSEQYF.

This clone was counted a single time. This chain connects TRBV21-1 to TRBJ2-1; the D segment call TRBD2 is taken from the table without a DNA check. TRBV21-1 is labeled a pseudogene. The CDR3 runs 11 residues. The CDR3 DNA sequence: TGTGCCACCACGATACTCAATGAGCAGTTCTTC. Its protein product is CATTILNEQFF.

The V and J genes are TRBV5-5 and TRBJ2-5, with TRBD1 matching 11 bases. CDR1 and CDR2 from the germline V gene are SGHKS and YYEKEE (reference sequence). Trimming took 0 bases from V and 5 from J; bases not matched to a gene: 9. This CDR3 region has 17 residues. The CDR3 sequence: CASSLGVWTGGMETQYF. The CDR3 DNA sequence: TGTGCCAGCAGCTTGGGCGTTTGGACAGGGGGCATGGAGACCCAGTACTTC.